This entry lists 27 T cell receptor beta chains sequenced from one sample in a study of T-cell reconstitution after alpha-beta-depleted transplantation in children. Unique molecular identifiers were used to barcode this TCRbeta library. Using its own MiXCR run on the PCR reads, TCRdb lists one record per CDR3 protein. The sample has 500,000 to 750,000 distinct CDR3 sequences; approximately 13% are singletons. Sequenced here: PBMCs, mostly from graft donor cells, sampled 360 days after TCRalphabeta/CD19-depleted stem cell transplant. These receptors were collected from a male patient younger than 18 who had a stem cell transplant for acute myeloid leukemia, so the T cells may come from the graft donor.

This clonotype was recorded a few times. The CDR3 region has the DNA TGTGCCAGCTCACCAGAATCAATTGGGCAGCCCCAGCATTTT. Residues: CASSPESIGQPQHF. The chain links TRBV18 to TRBJ1-5; D unclear. The CDR3 consists of 14 residues. The germline V gene has CDR1 KGHSH and CDR2 LQKENI. Trimming removed 2 bases from V and 7 bases from J, with 12 bases in between.

This clonotype was recorded at least ten times. The genes are TRBV5-1 and TRBJ2-7, with D hard to call. The CDR3 sequence is 16 residues long. CDR1 and CDR2 from the germline V gene are SGHRS and YFSETQ. The germline V and J ends were trimmed by 0 bases and 3 bases, with 16 bases remaining between them. The CDR3 coding sequence is TGCGCCAGCAGCTTGGGTGTTTCAGAGAGAGGCTACGAGCAGTACTTC. It is translated as CASSLGVSERGYEQYF.

The chain couples TRBV20-1 to TRBJ2-7; 9 positions match TRBD2. Trimming took 2 bases from V and 3 from J; bases not matched to a gene: 5. The CDR3 covers 14 residues. CDR1 is DFQATT and CDR2 is SNEGSKA in the germline V gene (reference sequence). In DNA form, the CDR3 reads TGCAGTGCTAGATTCGGCGGGAGGGACTACGAGCAGTACTTC. Translation: CSARFGGRDYEQYF.

This clonotype was seen a handful of times. The V call is TRBV7-9, the J call TRBJ2-1; D remains unclear. Trimming cost V 0 bases and J 4 bases, with 7 bases left between them. The germline CDR1 and CDR2 sequences are SEHNR and FQNEAQ (reference sequence). The CDR3 has 14 residues. DNA for the CDR3: TGTGCCAGCAGCTTAGCCTCCGTTTACAATGAGCAGTTCTTC. This sequence encodes CASSLASVYNEQFF. The whole variable domain, remainder taken from reference TRBV7-9 and TRBJ2-1, is DTGVSQNPRHKITKRGQNVTFRCDPISEHNRLYWYRQTLGQGPEFLTYFQNEAQLEKSRLLSDRFSAERPKGSFSTLEIQRTEQGDSAMYLCASSLASVYNEQFFGPGTRLTVL.

There are a few counts of this clonotype. The chain combines TRBV20-1 with TRBJ2-7; D is tentatively TRBD1 or TRBD2 (5 bases each). Trimming removed 1 base at V and 1 base at J, with 17 bases between. The CDR3 is 16 amino acids. From germline, CDR1 is DFQATT and CDR2 SNEGSKA (reference sequence). The CDR3 loop reads CSARGGWEKTSYEQYF. CDR3 DNA sequence: TGCAGTGCTAGAGGGGGGTGGGAGAAAACATCCTACGAGCAGTACTTC.

The chain uses TRBV7-9 and TRBJ2-1; 8 bases are a match to TRBD1. Germline-derived CDR1 and CDR2 are SEHNR and FQNEAQ (reference sequence). This CDR3 spans 17 amino acids. CDR3 in DNA: TGTGCACCAGAGGAGGGGCAGGGGGCCCCTCGCTACAATGAGCAGTTCTTC. Amino acids: CAPEEGQGAPRYNEQFF. The full variable domain, rest sourced from reference TRBV7-9 and TRBJ2-1, is DTGVSQNPRHKITKRGQNVTFRCDPISEHNRLYWYRQTLGQGPEFLTYFQNEAQLEKSRLLSDRFSAERPKGSFSTLEIQRTEQGDSAMYLCAPEEGQGAPRYNEQFFGPGTRLTVL.

The rearrangement links TRBV5-1 to TRBJ2-3; 9 nucleotides agree with TRBD2. The V gene's germline CDR1 is SGHRS and CDR2 YFSETQ. This CDR3 contains 17 residues. V trimming: 4 bases; J trimming: 3 bases; junction bases outside the gene matches: 12. The DNA of the CDR3 is TGCGCCAGCAGCCTTGATCCAAGCGGGAGGATGACAGATACGCAGTATTTT. Its translation: CASSLDPSGRMTDTQYF.

V and J are TRBV19 and TRBJ2-2, with 11 bases identical to TRBD1. Germline CDR1 reads LNHDA; CDR2 reads SQIVND (reference sequence). CDR3 length: 16 residues. Trimming at V came to 3 bases and at J to 7 bases, leaving 7 bases not matched to a gene. CDR3: CASSMRTGGGGGELFF. The DNA of the CDR3 is TGTGCCAGTAGTATGCGGACAGGGGGCGGTGGCGGGGAGCTGTTTTTT.

The chain has TRBV12-3 or TRBV12-4 and TRBJ2-3; tentatively, D is TRBD1 or TRBD2 (7 bases each). This CDR3 is built from 15 residues. The V end lost 5 bases, the J end lost 0 bases, and 12 bases lay between the germline ends. CDR3 residues: CASSPQGGSTDTQYF. As DNA, the CDR3 is TGTGCCAGCAGTCCTCAGGGGGGGAGCACAGATACGCAGTATTTT.

This clonotype has more than one count but fewer than ten. This chain joins TRBV9 and TRBJ2-7, with 8 bases identical to TRBD1. With V trimmed by 4 bases and J by 4 bases, 13 bases remained unmatched. Germline assignment: CDR1 SGDLS and CDR2 YYNGEE. This CDR3 region has 16 residues. This chain's CDR3 is CASSIHYRGSIYEQYF. For the CDR3, the DNA is TGTGCCAGCAGCATACACTACAGGGGGTCGATATACGAGCAGTACTTC.

This clonotype was seen only a few times. The V and J genes are TRBV20-1 and TRBJ2-1; 7 nucleotides line up with TRBD2. The CDR3 has 14 amino acids. The ends lost 5 bases at V and 7 bases at J; junction bases unmatched: 11. CDR1 is DFQATT and CDR2 is SNEGSKA in the germline V gene (reference sequence). The CDR3 protein is CSAALAGVHNEQFF. CDR3 bases: TGCAGTGCTGCCCTGGCGGGAGTCCATAATGAGCAGTTCTTC.

The V gene is TRBV7-9, the J gene TRBJ2-3, with unresolved D. The CDR3 is made up of 15 amino acids. The V end lost 0 bases, the J end lost 3 bases, and 10 bases lay between the germline ends. Germline CDR1 and CDR2: SEHNR and FQNEAQ (reference sequence). CDR3 nucleotides: TGTGCCAGCAGCTTAGCCGTCAGTCGGACAGATACGCAGTATTTT. Protein: CASSLAVSRTDTQYF.

The rearrangement links TRBV7-2 to TRBJ2-3; 8 nucleotides agree with TRBD2. The CDR3 is made up of 16 amino acids. V gave up 1 base and J gave up 3 bases; unmatched junction bases: 6. Germline CDR1 and CDR2: SGHTA and FQGNSA. The CDR3 sequence: CASSLGSGRATDTQYF. The CDR3 nucleotides are TGTGCCAGCAGCTTAGGAAGCGGGAGAGCGACAGATACGCAGTATTTT.

V gene TRBV5-1 combines with J gene TRBJ2-5; D is possibly TRBD1 (6 bases). Germline lookup yields CDR1 SGHRS and CDR2 YFSETQ. V was trimmed by 1 base and J by 1 base, leaving 11 bases between them. There are 15 residues in the CDR3. Here the CDR3 reads CASSLRGSGQETQYF. CDR3 nucleotide sequence: TGCGCCAGCAGCTTGAGGGGGTCAGGCCAAGAGACCCAGTACTTC.

V and J are TRBV5-1 and TRBJ2-7; D unresolved. CDR1 is SGHRS and CDR2 is YFSETQ in the germline V gene. The ends were cut back, 0 bases at V and 9 bases at J, with 10 bases in the middle. The CDR3 sequence is 12 residues long. The CDR3 region is CASSLASGRQYF. In DNA form, the CDR3 reads TGCGCCAGCAGCTTGGCCTCAGGACGGCAGTACTTC.

The chain combines TRBV15 with TRBJ2-7, with 8 bases fitting TRBD2. V shed 3 bases and J 5 bases; nucleotides not matched to a gene: 9. There are 15 residues in the CDR3. Germline loops: CDR1 LNHNV, CDR2 YYDKDF (reference sequence). CDR3 region: CATSRSGTRFDEQYF. CDR3 DNA: TGTGCCACCAGCAGGTCCGGGACTAGATTCGACGAGCAGTACTTC. Complete variable domain (other parts from reference TRBV15 and TRBJ2-7): DAMVIQNPRYQVTQFGKPVTLSCSQTLNHNVMYWYQQKSSQAPKLLFHYYDKDFNNEADTPDNFQSRRPNTSFCFLDIRSPGLGDTAMYLCATSRSGTRFDEQYFGPGTRLTVT.

This clonotype occurred a few times. CDR3 sequence (DNA): TGTGCCAGCTCGCGGCTAGCGGGATCGAACACCGGGGAGCTGTTTTTT. Translation: CASSRLAGSNTGELFF. This chain connects TRBV12-3 or TRBV12-4 to TRBJ2-2; 9 positions match TRBD2. J lost 0 bases, V lost 8 bases, and 7 bases had no gene match. The CDR3 length is 16 residues.

The sample holds a few counts of this clonotype. The chain combines TRBV20-1 with TRBJ2-5; TRBD2 agrees at 10 bases. V gave up 3 bases and J gave up 2 bases; unmatched junction bases: 9. The length of the CDR3 is 16 residues. Germline CDR1 DFQATT, CDR2 SNEGSKA (reference sequence). The DNA of the CDR3 is TGCAGTGCTAGGTCAAGGACTAGCGGCCCGCAAGAGACCCAGTACTTC. Its translation is CSARSRTSGPQETQYF.

In this sample, this clonotype turned up a few times. The chain combines TRBV20-1 with TRBJ2-7; D unresolved. Germline V gene sequence: CDR1 DFQATT, CDR2 SNEGSKA (reference sequence). The V gene lost 4 bases and the J gene lost 1 base, with 17 bases spanning the gap. The CDR3 contains 15 residues. The chain's CDR3 is CSATSGWTDSYEQYF. The DNA of the CDR3 is TGCAGTGCTACCTCCGGTTGGACCGATTCCTACGAGCAGTACTTC.

The chain carries TRBV4-2 and TRBJ2-5; 7 nucleotides match TRBD2. The CDR3 consists of 16 residues. V trimming: 0 bases; J trimming: 5 bases; junction bases outside the gene matches: 9. CDR1 is LGHNA and CDR2 is YNFKEQ in the germline V gene. The CDR3 loop is CASSQDISGRRETQYF. In DNA, the CDR3 is TGTGCCAGCAGCCAAGATATTAGCGGGCGACGGGAGACCCAGTACTTC.

This rearrangement joins TRBV7-2 to TRBJ2-3; TRBD2 matches 10 bases. This CDR3 spans 16 amino acids. Germline lookup yields CDR1 SGHTA and CDR2 FQGNSA. The ends lost 0 bases at V and 4 bases at J; junction bases unmatched: 4. The CDR3 region has the DNA TGTGCCAGCAGCTTAGCGGGACTAGCGTATCCAGATACGCAGTATTTT. Residues: CASSLAGLAYPDTQYF.

This clonotype was seen more than once but under ten times. The chain carries TRBV19 and TRBJ2-7; 9 positions agree with TRBD1. Unmatched junction bases numbered 8, after V lost 4 bases and J lost 4 bases. CDR3 size: 15 residues. CDR1 and CDR2 (germline): LNHDA, SQIVND (reference sequence). The CDR3 reads CASSKPGTGSYEQYF. Here the CDR3 DNA reads TGTGCCAGTAGTAAACCCGGGACAGGGTCATACGAGCAGTACTTC.

This clonotype was found a few times. The chain uses TRBV12-3 or TRBV12-4 and TRBJ2-2; possibly TRBD2 for D (6 bases). V gave up 2 bases and J gave up 0 bases, with 13 bases separating them. The CDR3 has 17 residues. The CDR3 sequence is CASSLRASVANTGELFF. The CDR3 DNA sequence: TGTGCCAGCAGTTTAAGGGCTAGCGTTGCGAACACCGGGGAGCTGTTTTTT.

This clonotype was seen only a few times. The rearrangement links TRBV9 to TRBJ1-2; 7 bases match TRBD1. Germline CDR1 and CDR2: SGDLS and YYNGEE. This CDR3 contains 15 residues. Germline trimming cut 3 bases from V and 5 bases from J; bases unmatched to any gene: 10. The CDR3 bases are TGTGCCAGCAGCGGAGACAGGGCCGCTTATTATGGCTACACCTTC. Translating gives CASSGDRAAYYGYTF.

The gene calls are TRBV27 and TRBJ2-2; perhaps D is TRBD1 or TRBD2 (5 bases each). This CDR3 spans 17 amino acids. Germline values: CDR1 MNHEY, CDR2 SMNVEV (reference sequence). Trimming took off 6 bases at V and 9 bases at J, with 26 bases between the two ends. CDR3: CASSHLWRGAVQRELFF. The CDR3 DNA follows: TGTGCCAGCAGCCACCTTTGGCGAGGGGCAGTTCAAAGGGAGCTGTTTTTT.

This clonotype showed up just a few times. V gene TRBV7-2 combines with J gene TRBJ2-1; the match to TRBD2 covers 9 bases. Germline CDR1 and CDR2: SGHTA and FQGNSA. CDR3 length: 14 amino acids. With 1 base clipped from V and 9 bases from J, the junction kept 4 bases outside the gene matches. The CDR3 DNA sequence: TGTGCCAGCAGCTTAGGGGGACTAGCATCTGAGCAGTTCTTC. It yields the protein CASSLGGLASEQFF.

In this sample, this clonotype turned up many times. The rearrangement uses TRBV5-1 and TRBJ2-7; D assignment may be TRBD1 or TRBD2 (5 bases each). Looked up from germline, CDR1 is SGHRS and CDR2 is YFSETQ. V dropped 4 bases and J dropped 4 bases, with 15 bases sitting between them. The CDR3 consists of 14 residues. CDR3 amino acids: CASSEGMGTYEQYF. CDR3 in DNA: TGCGCCAGCAGCGAGGGGATGGGCACTTACGAGCAGTACTTC.